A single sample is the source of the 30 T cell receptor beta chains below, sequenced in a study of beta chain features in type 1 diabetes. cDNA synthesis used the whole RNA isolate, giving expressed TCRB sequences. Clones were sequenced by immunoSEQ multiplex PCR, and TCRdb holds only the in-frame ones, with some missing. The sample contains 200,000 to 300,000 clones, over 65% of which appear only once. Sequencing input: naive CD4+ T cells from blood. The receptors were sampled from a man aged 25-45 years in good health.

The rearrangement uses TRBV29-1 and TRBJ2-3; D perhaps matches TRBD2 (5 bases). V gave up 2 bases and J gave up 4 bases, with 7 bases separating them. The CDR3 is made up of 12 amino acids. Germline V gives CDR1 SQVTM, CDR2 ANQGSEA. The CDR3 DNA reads TGCAGCGTTGAAAGGGAGCCAGATACGCAGTATTTT. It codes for CSVEREPDTQYF.

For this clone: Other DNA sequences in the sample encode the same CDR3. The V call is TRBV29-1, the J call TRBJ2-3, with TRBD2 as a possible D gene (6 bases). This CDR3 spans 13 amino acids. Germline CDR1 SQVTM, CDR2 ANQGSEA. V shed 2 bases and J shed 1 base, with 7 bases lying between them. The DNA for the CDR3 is TGCAGCGTTGAATCGGGGGGCACAGATACGCAGTATTTT. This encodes CSVESGGTDTQYF.

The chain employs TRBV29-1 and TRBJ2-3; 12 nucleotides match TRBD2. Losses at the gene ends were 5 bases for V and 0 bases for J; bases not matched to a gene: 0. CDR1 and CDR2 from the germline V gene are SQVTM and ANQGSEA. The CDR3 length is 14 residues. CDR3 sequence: CSVTSGGSTDTQYF. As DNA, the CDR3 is TGCAGCGTTACTAGCGGGGGGAGCACAGATACGCAGTATTTT.

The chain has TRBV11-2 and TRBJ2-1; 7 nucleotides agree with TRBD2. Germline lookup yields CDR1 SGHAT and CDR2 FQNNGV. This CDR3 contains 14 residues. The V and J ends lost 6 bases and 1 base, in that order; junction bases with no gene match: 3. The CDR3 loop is CASRRLASYNEQFF. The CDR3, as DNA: TGTGCCAGCAGGCGACTAGCTTCCTACAATGAGCAGTTCTTC.

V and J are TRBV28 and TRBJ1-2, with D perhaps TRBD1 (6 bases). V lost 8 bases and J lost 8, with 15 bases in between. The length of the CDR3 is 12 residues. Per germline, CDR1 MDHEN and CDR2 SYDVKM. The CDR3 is CASGNRARGYTF. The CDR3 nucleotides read TGTGCCAGCGGTAACAGGGCTCGAGGCTACACCTTC.

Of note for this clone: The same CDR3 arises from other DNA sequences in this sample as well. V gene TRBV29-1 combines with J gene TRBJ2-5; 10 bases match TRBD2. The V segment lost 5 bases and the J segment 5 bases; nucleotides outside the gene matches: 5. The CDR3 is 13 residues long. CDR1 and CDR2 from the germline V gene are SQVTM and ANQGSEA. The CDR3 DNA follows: TGCAGCGTTAGCGGGAGGGCCACGGAGACCCAGTACTTC. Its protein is CSVSGRATETQYF.

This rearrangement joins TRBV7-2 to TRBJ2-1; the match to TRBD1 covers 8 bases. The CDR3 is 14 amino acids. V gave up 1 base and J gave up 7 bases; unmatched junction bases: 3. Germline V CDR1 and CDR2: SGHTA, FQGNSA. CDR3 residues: CASSLGTGRNEQFF. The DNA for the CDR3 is TGTGCCAGCAGCTTAGGGACAGGGAGAAATGAGCAGTTCTTC.

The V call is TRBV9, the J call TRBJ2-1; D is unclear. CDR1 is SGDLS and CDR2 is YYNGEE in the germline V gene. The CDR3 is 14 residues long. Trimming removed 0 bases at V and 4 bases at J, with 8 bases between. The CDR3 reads CASSVALQYNEQFF. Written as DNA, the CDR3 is TGTGCCAGCAGCGTAGCACTTCAGTACAATGAGCAGTTCTTC.

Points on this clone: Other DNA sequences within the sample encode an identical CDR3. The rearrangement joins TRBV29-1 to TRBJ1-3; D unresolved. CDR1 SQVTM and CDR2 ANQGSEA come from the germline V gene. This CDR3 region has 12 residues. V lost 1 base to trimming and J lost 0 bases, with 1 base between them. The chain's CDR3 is CSVEGSGNTIYF. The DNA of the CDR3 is TGCAGCGTTGAAGGCTCTGGAAACACCATATATTTT.

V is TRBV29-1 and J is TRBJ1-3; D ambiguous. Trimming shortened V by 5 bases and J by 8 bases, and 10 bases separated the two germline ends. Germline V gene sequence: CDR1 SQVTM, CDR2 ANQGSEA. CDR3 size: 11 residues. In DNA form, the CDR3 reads TGCAGCGTTAACAGCGGAGACACCATATATTTT. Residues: CSVNSGDTIYF.

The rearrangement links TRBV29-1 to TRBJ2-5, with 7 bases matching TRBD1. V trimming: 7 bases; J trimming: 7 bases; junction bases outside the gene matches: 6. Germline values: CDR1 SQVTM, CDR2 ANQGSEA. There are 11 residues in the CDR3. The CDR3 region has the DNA TGCAGCGGAGGGGGCGTAGGGACCCAGTACTTC. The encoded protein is CSGGGVGTQYF.

CDR3 loop: CASSPSLVDEQFF. For the CDR3, the DNA is TGTGCCAGCTCACCATCCCTAGTCGATGAGCAGTTCTTC. The chain carries TRBV18 and TRBJ2-1; D unclear. Germline CDR1 KGHSH, CDR2 LQKENI. V dropped 2 bases and J dropped 8 bases, with 10 bases sitting between them. This CDR3 is built from 13 residues.

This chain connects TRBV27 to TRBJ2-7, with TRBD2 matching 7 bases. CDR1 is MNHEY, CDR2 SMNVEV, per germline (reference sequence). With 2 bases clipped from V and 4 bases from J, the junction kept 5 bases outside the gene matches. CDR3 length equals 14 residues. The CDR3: CASSLRGVRYEQYF. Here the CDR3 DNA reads TGTGCCAGCAGTTTACGGGGGGTGAGGTACGAGCAGTACTTC.

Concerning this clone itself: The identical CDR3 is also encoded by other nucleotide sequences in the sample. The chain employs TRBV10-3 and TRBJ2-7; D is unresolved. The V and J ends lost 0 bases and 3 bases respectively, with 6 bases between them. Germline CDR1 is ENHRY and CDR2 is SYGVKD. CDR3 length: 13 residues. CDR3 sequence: CAISESTSYEQYF. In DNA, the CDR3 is TGTGCCATCAGTGAGTCGACCAGCTACGAGCAGTACTTC.

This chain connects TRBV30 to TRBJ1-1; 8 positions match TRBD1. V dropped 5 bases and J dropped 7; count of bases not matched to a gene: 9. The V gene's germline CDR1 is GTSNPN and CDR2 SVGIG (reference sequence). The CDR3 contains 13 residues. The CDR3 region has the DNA TGTGCCTGGGAGCCGACAGGGGTTGGTGAAGCTTTCTTT. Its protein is CAWEPTGVGEAFF.

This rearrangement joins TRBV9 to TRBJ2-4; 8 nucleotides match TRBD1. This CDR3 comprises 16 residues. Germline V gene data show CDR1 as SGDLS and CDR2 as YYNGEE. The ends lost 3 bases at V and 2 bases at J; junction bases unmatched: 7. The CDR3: CASSGTDRESKNIQYF. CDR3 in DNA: TGTGCCAGCAGCGGAACGGACAGGGAATCCAAAAACATTCAGTACTTC.

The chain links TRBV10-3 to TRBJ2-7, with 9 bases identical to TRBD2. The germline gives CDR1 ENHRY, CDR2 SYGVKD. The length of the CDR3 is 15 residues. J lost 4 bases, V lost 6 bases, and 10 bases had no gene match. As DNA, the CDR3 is TGTGCCATCAGCGTTAGTAGCGGGAGAGTATACGAGCAGTACTTC. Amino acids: CAISVSSGRVYEQYF.

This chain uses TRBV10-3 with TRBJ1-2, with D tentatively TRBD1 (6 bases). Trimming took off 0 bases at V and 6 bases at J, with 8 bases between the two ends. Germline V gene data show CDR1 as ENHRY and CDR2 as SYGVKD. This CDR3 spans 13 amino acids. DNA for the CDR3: TGTGCCATCAGTGAGTCAGGGGGACATGGCTACACCTTC. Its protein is CAISESGGHGYTF.

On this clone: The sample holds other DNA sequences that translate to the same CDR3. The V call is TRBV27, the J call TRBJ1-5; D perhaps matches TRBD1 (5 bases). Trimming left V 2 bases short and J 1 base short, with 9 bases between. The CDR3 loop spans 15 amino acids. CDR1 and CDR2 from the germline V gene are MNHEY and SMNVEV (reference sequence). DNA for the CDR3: TGTGCCAGCAGTTTAGGGGGTAGGAGCAATCAGCCCCAGCATTTT. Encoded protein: CASSLGGRSNQPQHF.

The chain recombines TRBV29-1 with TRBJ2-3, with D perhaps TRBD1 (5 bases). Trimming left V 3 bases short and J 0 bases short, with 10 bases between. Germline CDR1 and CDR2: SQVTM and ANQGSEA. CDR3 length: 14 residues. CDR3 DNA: TGCAGCGTTGAGGGGCCGGGTAGCACAGATACGCAGTATTTT. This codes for CSVEGPGSTDTQYF.

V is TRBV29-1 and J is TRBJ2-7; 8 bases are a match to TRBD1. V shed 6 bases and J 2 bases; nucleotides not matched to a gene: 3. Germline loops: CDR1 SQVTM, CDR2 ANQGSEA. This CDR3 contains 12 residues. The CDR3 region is CSVDRGTYEQYF. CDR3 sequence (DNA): TGCAGCGTAGACAGGGGCACCTACGAGCAGTACTTC.

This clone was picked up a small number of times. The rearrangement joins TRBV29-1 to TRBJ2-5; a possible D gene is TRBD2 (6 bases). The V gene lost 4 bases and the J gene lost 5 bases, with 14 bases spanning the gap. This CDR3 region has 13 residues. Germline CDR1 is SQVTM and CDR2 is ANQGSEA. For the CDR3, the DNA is TGCAGCGTTGTGGAGGGTAAATCGGAGACCCAGTACTTC. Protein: CSVVEGKSETQYF.

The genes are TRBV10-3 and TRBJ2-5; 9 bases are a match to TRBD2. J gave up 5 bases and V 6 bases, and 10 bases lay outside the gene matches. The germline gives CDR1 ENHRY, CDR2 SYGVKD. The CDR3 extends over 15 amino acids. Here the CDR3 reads CAISLSGGAIETQYF. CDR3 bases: TGTGCCATCAGCCTTAGCGGGGGCGCGATTGAGACCCAGTACTTC.

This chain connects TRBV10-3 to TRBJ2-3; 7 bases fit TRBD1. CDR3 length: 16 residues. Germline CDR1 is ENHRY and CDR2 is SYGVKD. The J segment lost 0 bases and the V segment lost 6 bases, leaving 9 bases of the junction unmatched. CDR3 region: CAIRPSGGASTDTQYF. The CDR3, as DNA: TGTGCCATCAGGCCATCAGGGGGAGCTAGCACAGATACGCAGTATTTT.

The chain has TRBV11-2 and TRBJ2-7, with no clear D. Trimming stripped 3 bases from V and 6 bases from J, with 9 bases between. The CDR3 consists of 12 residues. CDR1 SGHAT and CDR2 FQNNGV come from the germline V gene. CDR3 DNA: TGTGCCAGCAGCTTGTCCGAATCCGAGCAGTACTTC. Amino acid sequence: CASSLSESEQYF.

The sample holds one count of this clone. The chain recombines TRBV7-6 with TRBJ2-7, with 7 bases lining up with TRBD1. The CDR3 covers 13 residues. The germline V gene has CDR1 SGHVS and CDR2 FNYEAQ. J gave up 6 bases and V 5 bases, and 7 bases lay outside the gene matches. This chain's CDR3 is CASSPTGTAEQYF. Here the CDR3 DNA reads TGTGCCAGCAGCCCGACCGGGACAGCCGAGCAGTACTTC. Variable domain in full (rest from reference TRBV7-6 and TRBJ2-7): GAGVSQSPRYKVTKRGQDVALRCDPISGHVSLYWYRQALGQGPEFLTYFNYEAQQDKSGLPNDRFSAERPEGSISTLTIQRTEQRDSAMYRCASSPTGTAEQYFGPGTRLTVT.

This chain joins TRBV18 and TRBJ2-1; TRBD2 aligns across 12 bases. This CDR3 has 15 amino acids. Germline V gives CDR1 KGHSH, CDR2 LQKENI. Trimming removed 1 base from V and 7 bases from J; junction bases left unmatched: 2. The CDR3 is CASSPRGTSGNEQFF. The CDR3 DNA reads TGTGCCAGCTCACCACGAGGGACTAGCGGGAATGAGCAGTTCTTC. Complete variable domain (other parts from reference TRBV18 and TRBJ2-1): NAGVMQNPRHLVRRRGQEARLRCSPMKGHSHVYWYRQLPEEGLKFMVYLQKENIIDESGMPKERFSAEFPKEGPSILRIQQVVRGDSAAYFCASSPRGTSGNEQFFGPGTRLTVL.

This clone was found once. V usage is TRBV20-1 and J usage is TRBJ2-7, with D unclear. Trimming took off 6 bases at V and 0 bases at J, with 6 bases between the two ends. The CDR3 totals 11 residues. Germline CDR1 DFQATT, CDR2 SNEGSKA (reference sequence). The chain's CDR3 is CSARPSYEQYF. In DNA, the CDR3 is TGCAGTGCCAGGCCCTCCTACGAGCAGTACTTC.

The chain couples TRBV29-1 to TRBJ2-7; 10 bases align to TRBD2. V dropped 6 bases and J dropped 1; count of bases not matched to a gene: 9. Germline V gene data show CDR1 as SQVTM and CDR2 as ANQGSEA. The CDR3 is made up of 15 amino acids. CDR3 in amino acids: CSVAHRLAGSYEQYF. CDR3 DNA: TGCAGCGTCGCCCACCGACTAGCGGGTTCCTACGAGCAGTACTTC.

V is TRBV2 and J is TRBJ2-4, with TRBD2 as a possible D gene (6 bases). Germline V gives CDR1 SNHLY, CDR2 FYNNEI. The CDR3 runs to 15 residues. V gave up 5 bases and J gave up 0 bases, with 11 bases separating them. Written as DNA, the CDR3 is TGTGCCAGCAGTCCCGGAGGGTTAGCCAAAAACATTCAGTACTTC. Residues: CASSPGGLAKNIQYF.